The TCR beta chain under discussion was sequenced for a study of T cell responses to AZD1222 COVID-19 vaccine. Concerning this clone itself: Its antigen is still unknown.

Germline loops: CDR1 LGHDT, CDR2 YNNKEL (reference sequence). The CDR3 loop spans 16 amino acids. The V segment lost 6 bases and the J segment 0 bases; nucleotides outside the gene matches: 10. Generated by immunoSEQ multiplex PCR, the TCRdb table keeps only in-frame clones and is missing some. The profile shows roughly 190,000 clones, around nine tenths of them singletons. Points from the study as a whole: Researchers report vaccine-associated CD4 TCRs spanning spike, with dominance at 160-218 and 743-854. Once two AZD1222 doses were given, Spike-specific TCR breadth and depth went up.

The chain employs TRBV3-1 (or the pseudogene TRBV3-2) and TRBJ1-1; 7 bases match TRBD1. The source is an adult who received the MenACWY meningococcal vaccine as a control. The specimen comprised peripheral blood, sampled 28 days after the second dose of the MenACWY control vaccine. DNA of the CDR3: TGTGCCAGCAGTCAATGGACCGGGACAGTGAACACTGAAGCTTTCTTT. Encoded protein: CASSQWTGTVNTEAFF.